Listed here are 4 T cell receptor beta chains from one sample, sequenced in a study of T cell repertoires in cytomegalovirus infection. TCRdb re-analysed the reads in MiXCR, keeping a single row per CDR3 protein. The sample lists fewer than 400,000 distinct CDR3 sequences, roughly 20% occurring once. Specimen: PBMCs. These receptors were taken from a human donor in good health (CMV status not recorded). Some clones in this sample may be carry-over from other donors' samples.

The V call is TRBV11-2, the J call TRBJ1-4; TRBD1 might be the D (6 bases). Germline CDR1 SGHAT, CDR2 FQNNGV. V shed 5 bases and J shed 2 bases, with 12 bases lying between them. The CDR3 runs 15 residues. The CDR3 DNA follows: TGTGCCAGCAGCGAGAGGGGGTACACTAATGAAAAACTGTTTTTT. This encodes CASSERGYTNEKLFF.

This chain links TRBV2 with TRBJ1-2; D is perhaps TRBD1 (6 bases). V shed 7 bases and J shed 2 bases, with 11 bases lying between them. Germline V gives CDR1 SNHLY, CDR2 FYNNEI. The CDR3 totals 13 residues. The CDR3 DNA follows: TGTGCCAGCAAGGACAGTCACAACTATGGCTACACCTTC. Translation gives CASKDSHNYGYTF.

The chain joins TRBV27 to TRBJ2-1; no clear D. From germline, CDR1 is MNHEY and CDR2 SMNVEV (reference sequence). The CDR3 is made up of 14 amino acids. V was pared by 7 bases and J by 6 bases, with 16 bases between. CDR3 sequence (DNA): TGTGCCAGCAAACTCTATGAAAGGAGCAATGAGCAGTTCTTC. It encodes CASKLYERSNEQFF.

This clonotype has at least ten counts. The V and J genes are TRBV7-8 and TRBJ2-4, with 9 nucleotides matching TRBD2. The CDR3 consists of 17 residues. Losses at the gene ends were 0 bases for V and 9 bases for J; bases not matched to a gene: 12. Per germline, CDR1 SGHVS and CDR2 FQNEAQ. The CDR3 spells CASSLALSSGKGGIQYF. The CDR3 nucleotides are TGTGCCAGCAGCTTAGCGTTGTCTAGCGGGAAGGGGGGCATTCAGTACTTC.